This T cell receptor beta chain was obtained from a study of vaccination and CD4 T cells after COVID-19. Study-wide results and limits: Within the convalescent patients, spike mono-reactivity was found in 304 of 307 vaccine-specific clones.

On this clonotype itself: Its target is unknown.

Germline assignment: CDR1 KGHSH and CDR2 LQKENI. The V end was cut by 3 bases, the J end by 0 bases, with 14 bases between. The CDR3 length is 16 residues. The Oncomine TCR Beta short-read assay generated sequence data from the DNA of cultured CD4+ T cells. Investigators isolated genomic DNA from cultured CD4+ T cells. In TCRdb, the PCR reads were re-called with MiXCR into one record per CDR3 protein. Here the sample spans more than 12,000 distinct CDR3 sequences, 21% being singletons. Sample treatment: approximately 9-day PBMC culture with coronavirus spike peptide pools or control peptides (ViraFEST assay). ViraFEST used peptide pools to expand antigen-specific T cells, then sequenced TCRs. Isolation of CD4+ T cells by negative selection took place after roughly eleven days of culture.

The rearrangement uses TRBV18 and TRBJ2-5; possible D gene TRBD2, 5 bases. This specimen consisted of CD4+ T cells from blood, cultured in vitro, obtained before SARS-CoV-2 vaccination. The clonotype comes from a human donor who received a COVID-19 vaccine. CDR3 sequence (DNA): TGTGCCAGCTCACCCCCACGGGAATGGTACCAAGAGACCCAGTACTTC. It codes for CASSPPREWYQETQYF.